This TCR beta chain originates from a study of post-analysis software for immune sequencing data. Study at large: Patients with relapsing-remitting, secondary progressive and progressive-relapsing multiple sclerosis courses were all represented.

Study findings and constraints: The authors found that F measure strongly co-clustered same-batch samples. A significant reduction in normalized Chao1 diversity was observed in multiple sclerosis patients versus controls. In patients, about 5 TRBV segments were more frequent than in controls, with TRBV5-6, TRBV5-1 and TRBV20-1 among them.

Germline V gene data show CDR1 as MNHEY and CDR2 as SVGEGT. Trimming cost V 1 base and J 2 bases, with 12 bases left between them. The CDR3 is made up of 16 amino acids. Included in the TCR beta cDNA libraries were unique molecular identifiers. Roughly 470,000 cDNA molecules came from about 1 to 10 million T cells. In TCRdb, the PCR reads were re-called with MiXCR into one record per CDR3 protein. This table has roughly 700,000 distinct CDR3 sequences, roughly 27% appearing once. With regard to this clonotype: No antigen is known for it.

V usage is TRBV6-2 or TRBV6-3 and J usage is TRBJ1-5; D may be TRBD1 (6 bases). What was sequenced was blood. This TCR derives from a girl aged 10 to 17 with multiple sclerosis. CDR3 coding DNA: TGTGCCAGCAGTTACTTCGGGGGCGCGGGCAATCAGCCCCAGCATTTT. Encoded protein: CASSYFGGAGNQPQHF.